Below are 8 T cell receptor beta chains sequenced from a single sample in a study of patients and donors after allogeneic stem cell transplantation. TCRdb passed the RT-PCR reads through MiXCR, listing each CDR3 protein once. The sample holds roughly 880,000 distinct CDR3 sequences, 15% to 20% seen once. Sequencing was done on a sample of blood, either unsorted or a sorted T cell fraction (not recorded which). All receptors derive from a human donor who was either an allogeneic HSCT recipient or a stem cell or donor lymphocyte infusion donor (not recorded which). It is not recorded whose cells these are; they may come from a transplant donor.

V is TRBV7-2 and J is TRBJ2-7, with TRBD2 matching 11 bases. This CDR3 contains 15 residues. CDR1 is SGHTA, CDR2 FQGNSA, per germline. After removal of 5 bases from V and 4 bases from J, the junction contained 7 bases not matched to a gene. DNA for the CDR3: TGTGCCAGCAGCATCCTAGCGGGGGGATCGTACGAGCAGTACTTC. Translated, it gives CASSILAGGSYEQYF.

Many counts were recorded for this clonotype. The rearrangement links TRBV12-3 or TRBV12-4 to TRBJ1-1; D is undetermined. CDR3 length equals 15 residues. The V end lost 6 bases, the J end lost 0 bases, and 14 bases lay between the germline ends. The CDR3 reads CASRPAQNMNTEAFF. DNA for the CDR3: TGTGCCAGCAGGCCTGCACAGAACATGAACACTGAAGCTTTCTTT.

The CDR3 DNA reads TGCAGCGTAGAACGAAGGGGGCCCTTAACCTACGAGCAGTACTTC. As protein: CSVERRGPLTYEQYF. The rearrangement links TRBV29-1 to TRBJ2-7; 7 bases map to TRBD1. Trimming removed 6 bases from V and 2 bases from J; junction bases left unmatched: 13. The CDR3 length is 15 residues. Germline V gene sequence: CDR1 SQVTM, CDR2 ANQGSEA.

This clonotype was recorded at least ten times. The chain combines TRBV12-3 or TRBV12-4 with TRBJ2-4, with D possibly matching TRBD2 (6 bases). V lost 3 bases, J lost 1 base, and 10 bases lay in between. The CDR3 has 15 residues. For the CDR3, the DNA is TGTGCCAGCAGTTTCCCGGGACTTGCCAAAAACATTCAGTACTTC. Its translation: CASSFPGLAKNIQYF.

The chain employs TRBV2 and TRBJ2-1, with no clear D. Germline V gene sequence: CDR1 SNHLY, CDR2 FYNNEI. This CDR3 has 10 residues. The germline V and J ends were trimmed by 7 bases and 12 bases, with 10 bases remaining between them. The CDR3 nucleotides are TGTGCCAGCAAGAGGAAGACGCAGTTCTTC. It encodes CASKRKTQFF.

Ten or more counts support this clonotype. J is TRBJ1-1 and V is TRBV12-3 or TRBV12-4; weak D call: TRBD1 (5 bases). The germline V and J ends were trimmed by 2 bases and 3 bases, with 10 bases remaining between them. This CDR3 spans 14 amino acids. The CDR3 reads CASSLLGAHTEAFF. The CDR3 region has the DNA TGTGCCAGCAGTTTATTAGGGGCGCACACTGAAGCTTTCTTT.

The CDR3 is CASSEAGGITGELFF. Here the CDR3 DNA reads TGTGCCAGTAGTGAAGCAGGAGGTATCACCGGGGAGCTGTTTTTT. The genes are TRBV19 and TRBJ2-2, with a tentative D call TRBD2 (5 bases). CDR1 and CDR2 from the germline V gene are LNHDA and SQIVND (reference sequence). The ends were cut back, 5 bases at V and 4 bases at J, with 14 bases in the middle. The CDR3 contains 15 residues.

This clonotype appeared a few times. The V gene is TRBV4-3, the J gene TRBJ1-1, with TRBD1 matching 7 bases. The V gene end was trimmed by 3 bases and the J gene end by 8 bases; junction bases not matched to a gene: 12. The CDR3 runs to 15 residues. Germline CDR1 LGHNA, CDR2 YSLEER. The CDR3 DNA is TGCGCCAGCAGCCACTATCCGATGACAGGGTACGAAGCTTTCTTT. Translating gives CASSHYPMTGYEAFF.